This T cell receptor (beta chain) was sequenced in a study of T cells expressing NK-cell markers. Study summary: Sorted CD3+CD56-NKG2C+, CD3+CD56+NKG2C+ and CD3+CD56+NKG2C- T cells supplied the TCR beta repertoires.

TCRdb reworked the 5' RACE reads into one entry per CDR3 protein, no DNA. This sample's table has about 550,000 distinct CDR3 sequences. The receptor's source is a man aged 18 to 30 in good health. Sequenced material: blood T cells: a sorted CD56 or NKG2C T cell subset, CD4+ or CD8+ T cells, or bulk PBMC T cells (not recorded which).

The CDR3 here is CASGDRSSSTDTQYF. The rearrangement joins TRBV11-2 to TRBJ2-3; TCRdb designates TRBD1, a call that cannot be tested without DNA. CDR1 SGHAT and CDR2 FQNNGV come from the germline V gene. This CDR3 has 15 residues.